What follows describes a single T cell receptor (beta chain). Its matching antigen is unknown. This entry is derived from a study of cytomegalovirus exposure and HLA in healthy donors. Study observations and caveats: Most of the TCR beta V segments (in an earlier analysis) were productive either about 90% or about 30% of the time.

This CDR3 is 17 amino acids long. The V end lost 4 bases, the J end lost 3 bases, and 21 bases lay between the germline ends. The germline V gene encodes CDR1 PRHDT and CDR2 FYEKMQ (reference sequence). Each donor's status was that of a healthy bone marrow donor. Vbeta (60) and Jbeta (13) primers were used in the PCR. Clones were read by immunoSEQ multiplex PCR, and TCRdb kept only the in-frame ones, dropping some. Altogether about 150,000 clones are present, 60% to 85% being singletons, with the ten largest covering 3% to 4%. The sequence came from a woman aged 40 to 49 in good health and CMV-seronegative. The V and J genes are TRBV13 and TRBJ2-5, with D possibly TRBD2 on 6 matching bases. Sequencing was carried out using PBMCs. The CDR3 nucleotides read TGTGCCAGCAGCTCCTCTGCGCGGGGAGATCAGGAAGAGACCCAGTACTTC. Translating it yields CASSSSARGDQEETQYF.